Following are 26 T cell receptor beta chains from one sample sequenced in a study of OX40 agonist ivuxolimab in advanced cancers. Only in-frame clones appear in the TCRdb table, and some are missing; sequencing was by immunoSEQ multiplex PCR. Of 80,000 to 100,000 clones detected, approximately 90% appear once; the ten largest clones hold about 0.5%. This specimen was CD4+ or CD8+ T cells sorted from blood, taken in a trial of the OX40 agonist ivuxolimab. These receptors originate from an adult with an advanced solid tumor such as melanoma, head and neck, liver or kidney cancer.

This clone came up once. The J gene is TRBJ1-2, the V gene TRBV2; D is perhaps TRBD1 (5 bases). V was shortened by 9 bases and J by 5 bases, with 7 bases between the two germline ends. CDR1 and CDR2 (germline): SNHLY, FYNNEI. The length of the CDR3 is 10 residues. The CDR3 sequence: CASGAYGYTF. CDR3 sequence (DNA): TGTGCCAGTGGGGCGTATGGCTACACCTTC.

This rearrangement joins TRBV28 to TRBJ2-2, with TRBD1 matching 8 bases. CDR1 is MDHEN and CDR2 is SYDVKM in the germline V gene. The V gene end was trimmed by 7 bases and the J gene end by 4 bases; junction bases not matched to a gene: 14. This CDR3 contains 17 residues. The CDR3 nucleotides are TGTGCCAGCACCGATGGGGGTGGCAGGGGGCCCACCGGGGAGCTGTTTTTT. The encoded protein is CASTDGGGRGPTGELFF.

The chain joins TRBV5-4 to TRBJ2-3, with 9 bases matching TRBD2. The CDR3 runs 16 residues. V shed 2 bases and J 2 bases; nucleotides not matched to a gene: 6. Germline V gene lookup returns CDR1 SGHNT and CDR2 YYREEE (reference sequence). CDR3 region: CASSFQLAGITDTQYF. As DNA, the CDR3 is TGTGCCAGCAGCTTCCAGCTAGCGGGGATCACAGATACGCAGTATTTT. The full variable domain, rest sourced from reference TRBV5-4 and TRBJ2-3, is ETGVTQSPTHLIKTRGQQVTLRCSSQSGHNTVSWYQQALGQGPQFIFQYYREEENGRGNFPPRFSGLQFPNYSSELNVNALELDDSALYLCASSFQLAGITDTQYFGPGTRLTVL.

This chain links TRBV5-1 with TRBJ1-1; the D gene is possibly TRBD1 (6 bases). The germline CDR1 and CDR2 sequences are SGHRS and YFSETQ. This CDR3 has 14 residues. Trimming took off 3 bases at V and 2 bases at J, with 11 bases between the two ends. The CDR3 DNA reads TGCGCCAGCAGCTCACAGGGCCGAAACACTGAAGCTTTCTTT. Protein product: CASSSQGRNTEAFF.

The chain links TRBV5-4 to TRBJ2-7; tentatively, D is TRBD1 (7 bases). Germline values: CDR1 SGHNT, CDR2 YYREEE (reference sequence). The CDR3 has 15 amino acids. The V end was cut by 5 bases, the J end by 3 bases, with 18 bases between. The CDR3 DNA sequence: TGTGCCAGCAGTAGAGATGGAGGGGGCAGCTACGAGCAGTACTTC. Translated, it gives CASSRDGGGSYEQYF.

The rearrangement joins TRBV29-1 to TRBJ2-7, with D possibly being TRBD2 (6 bases). The V gene lost 6 bases and the J gene lost 3 bases, with 15 bases spanning the gap. The germline V gene has CDR1 SQVTM and CDR2 ANQGSEA. CDR3 length equals 13 residues. The CDR3 nucleotides read TGCAGCGTGGCGACCGGGACTTACTACGAGCAGTACTTC. Its protein product is CSVATGTYYEQYF.

The chain joins TRBV27 to TRBJ1-1; 9 nucleotides align to TRBD1. CDR3 length equals 15 residues. Germline CDR1 and CDR2: MNHEY and SMNVEV (reference sequence). V lost 3 bases to trimming and J lost 3 bases; unmatched junction nucleotides: 5. CDR3 in DNA: TGTGCCAGCAGTTTTGGGACAGGGAAGTACACTGAAGCTTTCTTT. This gives the protein CASSFGTGKYTEAFF.

The chain couples TRBV6-4 to TRBJ1-1; possible D gene TRBD1, 6 bases. This CDR3 comprises 14 residues. Germline CDR1 is MRHNA and CDR2 is SNTAGT. V was trimmed by 4 bases and J by 4 bases, leaving 13 bases between them. The CDR3 nucleotides are TGTGCCAGCAGTGTGGACAGCCGGGGCACTGAAGCTTTCTTT. As protein: CASSVDSRGTEAFF.

This chain uses TRBV28 with TRBJ1-2, with 11 bases matching TRBD1. Trimming at V came to 3 bases and at J to 3 bases, leaving 6 bases not matched to a gene. This CDR3 comprises 16 residues. Per germline, CDR1 MDHEN and CDR2 SYDVKM. CDR3 coding DNA: TGTGCCAGCAGTTTTCGTTGGACAGGGGGCTACTATGGCTACACCTTC. This codes for CASSFRWTGGYYGYTF.

CDR3 sequence: CASSESSTDTQYF. CDR3 coding DNA: TGCGCCAGCAGTGAGAGTAGCACAGATACGCAGTATTTT. The gene calls are TRBV5-1 and TRBJ2-3, with D hard to call. The CDR3 has 13 residues. V was shortened by 5 bases and J by 0 bases, with 7 bases between the two germline ends. Germline values: CDR1 SGHRS, CDR2 YFSETQ.

The genes are TRBV21-1 and TRBJ1-5. TRBV21-1 corresponds to a pseudogene. The length of the CDR3 is 15 residues. This CDR3 reads CASSKGSYSNQPQHF. The CDR3 nucleotides read TGTGCCAGCAGTAAAGGAAGTTATAGCAATCAGCCCCAGCATTTT.

This chain connects TRBV7-3 to TRBJ1-1; D is ambiguous. V gave up 2 bases and J gave up 7 bases, with 11 bases separating them. This CDR3 contains 13 residues. The germline gives CDR1 SGHTA, CDR2 FQGTGA. The CDR3 region has the DNA TGTGCCAGCAGCTTAGATGGTACTAATGAAGCTTTCTTT. Its translation: CASSLDGTNEAFF.

The chain recombines TRBV25-1 with TRBJ2-5; no firm D call. This CDR3 spans 14 amino acids. Germline lookup yields CDR1 MGHDK and CDR2 SYGVNS. Trimming stripped 5 bases from V and 0 bases from J, with 10 bases between. CDR3 sequence: CASSLFDHQETQYF. The CDR3 DNA sequence: TGTGCCAGCAGTTTATTTGACCACCAAGAGACCCAGTACTTC.

This clone was seen once. The J gene is TRBJ2-7, the V gene TRBV6-1; 8 bases agree with TRBD1. With 4 bases clipped from V and 5 bases from J, the junction kept 10 bases outside the gene matches. The germline V gene has CDR1 MNHNS and CDR2 SASEGT. CDR3 size: 15 residues. CDR3 bases: TGTGCCAGCAGTGGGTCTGGACAGGGTGCCCACGAGCAGTACTTC. Its protein is CASSGSGQGAHEQYF.

The chain uses TRBV7-6 and TRBJ2-7; 7 bases fit TRBD1. Unmatched junction bases numbered 2, after V lost 3 bases and J lost 6 bases. CDR1 and CDR2 (germline): SGHVS, FNYEAQ. This CDR3 spans 12 amino acids. The CDR3 sequence: CASSFTGVEQYF. The CDR3 DNA reads as TGTGCCAGCAGCTTTACAGGGGTCGAGCAGTACTTC. Supplemented by reference TRBV7-6 and TRBJ2-7, the full variable domain reads GAGVSQSPRYKVTKRGQDVALRCDPISGHVSLYWYRQALGQGPEFLTYFNYEAQQDKSGLPNDRFSAERPEGSISTLTIQRTEQRDSAMYRCASSFTGVEQYFGPGTRLTVT.

In the case of this clone: Sequence at one end of the junction differs from germline and may be a read error. V is TRBV7-9 and J is TRBJ2-7, with D possibly called TRBD1 or TRBD2 (5 bases each). Looked up from germline, CDR1 is SEHNR and CDR2 is FQNEAQ (reference sequence). The CDR3 consists of 12 residues. This CDR3 is CASSPEGTTRLF. The CDR3 nucleotides are TGTGCCAGCAGCCCGGAAGGGACCACAAGACTCTTC.

This chain uses TRBV2 with TRBJ2-5, with D maybe TRBD1 (6 bases). The J call is uncertain, as TRBJ2-7 better fits the DNA end. The CDR3 sequence is 13 residues long. Germline loops: CDR1 SNHLY, CDR2 FYNNEI. CDR3 residues: CASSGGQSYEQYF. The CDR3 bases are TGTGCCAGCAGTGGCGGACAGTCCTACGAGCAGTACTTC.

The chain couples TRBV2 to TRBJ2-1; 8 positions agree with TRBD2. The V gene end was trimmed by 10 bases and the J gene end by 6 bases; junction bases not matched to a gene: 11. This CDR3 is 14 amino acids long. The germline V gene encodes CDR1 SNHLY and CDR2 FYNNEI. The CDR3 region is CATQPGGRRNEQFF. The CDR3 nucleotides read TGTGCCACACAACCGGGGGGGCGCCGCAATGAGCAGTTCTTC.

Written as DNA, the CDR3 is TGTGCCAGCGGACACGGGCTAGCGGGGCTGGATACGCAGTATTTT. Translated: CASGHGLAGLDTQYF. This chain joins TRBV5-4 and TRBJ2-3, with 9 bases identical to TRBD2. Germline CDR1 reads SGHNT; CDR2 reads YYREEE (reference sequence). The CDR3 is made up of 15 amino acids. Trimming at V came to 7 bases and at J to 6 bases, leaving 12 bases not matched to a gene.

The V call is TRBV7-8, the J call TRBJ2-5; 11 nucleotides agree with TRBD2. Trimming took 4 bases from V and 1 from J; bases not matched to a gene: 5. Germline lookup yields CDR1 SGHVS and CDR2 FQNEAQ. The CDR3 spans 16 residues. CDR3 nucleotides: TGTGCCAGCAGCTCGGGACTAGCGGCATTCCAAGAGACCCAGTACTTC. Encoded protein: CASSSGLAAFQETQYF.

V is TRBV10-3 and J is TRBJ1-3, with TRBD1 matching 9 bases. This CDR3 spans 18 amino acids. Germline trimming cut 6 bases from V and 0 bases from J; bases unmatched to any gene: 12. The germline V gene encodes CDR1 ENHRY and CDR2 SYGVKD. CDR3 nucleotides: TGTGCCATCAGCGCCTTCCGGGACAGGGACCTCTCTGGAAACACCATATATTTT. It yields the protein CAISAFRDRDLSGNTIYF.

Remarks on this clone: Its ends do not fully match the called genes, so a read error is possible. The rearrangement uses TRBV7-7 and TRBJ2-5; 8 bases fit TRBD1. CDR3 length equals 15 residues. CDR1 SSHAT and CDR2 FNYEAQ come from the germline V gene (reference sequence). The CDR3 reads CASSLHLDREETQYF. The CDR3 DNA sequence: TGTGCTAGCAGCTTACATTTGGACAGGGAAGAGACCCAGTACTTC.

The genes are TRBV5-4 and TRBJ2-5, with 8 bases fitting TRBD1. The CDR3 consists of 16 residues. Germline loops: CDR1 SGHNT, CDR2 YYREEE (reference sequence). The ends lost 4 bases at V and 0 bases at J; junction bases unmatched: 8. The CDR3: CASSNPGTGHQETQYF. The CDR3 DNA reads as TGTGCCAGCAGCAATCCAGGGACAGGACACCAAGAGACCCAGTACTTC. Using reference TRBV5-4 and TRBJ2-5 for the parts outside the CDR3, the full variable domain is ETGVTQSPTHLIKTRGQQVTLRCSSQSGHNTVSWYQQALGQGPQFIFQYYREEENGRGNFPPRFSGLQFPNYSSELNVNALELDDSALYLCASSNPGTGHQETQYFGPGTRLLVL.

The chain combines TRBV6-6 with TRBJ2-6; D is unclear. This CDR3 comprises 15 residues. V was pared by 6 bases and J by 0 bases, with 9 bases between. CDR1 MNHNY and CDR2 SVGAGI come from the germline V gene (reference sequence). CDR3 residues: CASRPAASGANVLTF. In nucleotides, the CDR3 is TGTGCCAGCAGACCCGCCGCCTCTGGGGCCAACGTCCTGACTTTC.

This clone has a handful of counts. V and J are TRBV4-1 and TRBJ1-1; no reliable D call. Looked up from germline, CDR1 is MGHRA and CDR2 is YSYEKL. CDR3 size: 15 residues. Trimming stripped 4 bases from V and 3 bases from J, with 15 bases between. The CDR3 is CASSPEDRTDTEAFF. CDR3 nucleotide sequence: TGCGCCAGCAGCCCAGAGGACCGGACGGACACTGAAGCTTTCTTT.

The chain couples TRBV5-6 to TRBJ1-1; D might be TRBD1 (6 bases). This CDR3 comprises 14 residues. Trimming removed 5 bases from V and 2 bases from J, with 13 bases in between. CDR1 is SGHDT, CDR2 YYEEEE, per germline. As DNA, the CDR3 is TGTGCCAGCAGTTTCCAGGACAGTAACACTGAAGCTTTCTTT. Protein: CASSFQDSNTEAFF. Drawing the rest from reference TRBV5-6 and TRBJ1-1, the complete variable domain is DAGVTQSPTHLIKTRGQQVTLRCSPKSGHDTVSWYQQALGQGPQFIFQYYEEEERQRGNFPDRFSGHQFPNYSSELNVNALLLGDSALYLCASSFQDSNTEAFFGQGTRLTVV.